This T cell receptor beta chain was sequenced for a study of OX40 agonist ivuxolimab in advanced cancers. Regarding the research as a whole: Ivuxolimab, which targeted the costimulatory receptor OX40 (CD134), was an agonistic, fully human IgG2 monoclonal antibody. Prior anti-PD-1, anti-PD-L1 or anti-CTLA-4 therapy was permitted, and about 40% of dose-escalation patients had received checkpoint inhibitors. A male proportion of under 85% and a mean age of approximately 61 years, ranging from about 20 to 85, were recorded for the dose-escalation cohort. Partial responses occurred in three dose-escalation patients: two with cutaneous melanoma and one with hepatocellular carcinoma. The monotherapy dose-escalation portion (N ≈ 55 patients) of the phase I ivuxolimab trial is reported in the paper. Intravenous ivuxolimab was administered to patients every 2 weeks at six dose levels: 0.01, 0.1, 0.3, 1.5, 3 and 10 mg/kg. The purpose of peripheral TCRbeta sequencing was to test whether ivuxolimab changed TCR sequence diversity and led to clonal T-cell expansion. Of the roughly 53 patients in dose escalation, 19 had hepatocellular carcinoma, about 15 had melanoma, 9 had renal cell carcinoma and 9 had head and neck cancer. General conclusions and limits of the study: Clonal expansion of both CD4+ and CD8+ blood T cells was observed from baseline to week 6 at doses 0.1 to 3.0 mg/kg. Antigen specificity was not determined for the clonally expanded peripheral T cells. Low levels of normalized T-cell clonal expansion were also seen in some nonresponding patients. Partial responders in the 0.1-3.0 mg/kg groups had among the lowest normalized peripheral clonal expansion, especially among CD8+ T cells. After ivuxolimab, expanded clones were on average more numerous among CD8+ T cells than among CD4+ T cells.

The trial excluded patients who had a history of autoimmune disease or were on systemic immunosuppression. Peripheral blood for TCR sequencing was collected from all dose cohorts at baseline, on cycle 4 day 1, and on cycle 7 day 1. Samples came from an open-label, multicenter, first-in-human phase I dose-escalation trial of ivuxolimab. Adults with locally advanced or metastatic melanoma, renal cell carcinoma, hepatocellular carcinoma or head and neck squamous cell carcinoma were enrolled in the trial. Before TCR sequencing, CD4+ and CD8+ T cells were separately sorted from peripheral blood. CDR1 is given as MNHEY and CDR2 as SMNVEV, both from the germline V gene (reference sequence). V is cut back by 2 bases and J by 2 bases, with 12 bases in the junction unmatched. The CDR3 measures 17 amino acids from cysteine to phenylalanine. Only the CDR3 region is kept as DNA, spanning 51 bases read in frame from base 1.

With respect to this clone: Its antigen remains unidentified. No much larger clone exists at a distance of one base, and base qualities are not known.

Genomic DNA was isolated from the sorted cells so that the TCRbeta CDR3 region could be sequenced. The immunoSEQ Assay was used for sequencing of TCRbeta CDR3 regions. The source is immuneACCESS, and TCRdb retained only in-frame sequences with V and J called. Part of the clones is not carried over; for the studies checked, unresolved V genes explain less than half of this, and the remainder is unexplained. Present in this sample are about 16,000 clones, 90% of which were seen just once. The ten largest clones take up about 30% of the sample. The TCR comes from an adult with an advanced solid tumor such as melanoma, head and neck, liver or kidney cancer. The chain couples TRBV27 to TRBJ2-7; 7 central nucleotides agree with TRBD2. Sequenced here: CD4+ or CD8+ T cells sorted from blood, sampled in a trial of the OX40 agonist ivuxolimab. CDR3 loop: CASSLHMSGLGTYEQYF. The bases are TGTGCCAGCAGTTTACATATGTCCGGACTAGGGACCTACGAGCAGTACTTC.